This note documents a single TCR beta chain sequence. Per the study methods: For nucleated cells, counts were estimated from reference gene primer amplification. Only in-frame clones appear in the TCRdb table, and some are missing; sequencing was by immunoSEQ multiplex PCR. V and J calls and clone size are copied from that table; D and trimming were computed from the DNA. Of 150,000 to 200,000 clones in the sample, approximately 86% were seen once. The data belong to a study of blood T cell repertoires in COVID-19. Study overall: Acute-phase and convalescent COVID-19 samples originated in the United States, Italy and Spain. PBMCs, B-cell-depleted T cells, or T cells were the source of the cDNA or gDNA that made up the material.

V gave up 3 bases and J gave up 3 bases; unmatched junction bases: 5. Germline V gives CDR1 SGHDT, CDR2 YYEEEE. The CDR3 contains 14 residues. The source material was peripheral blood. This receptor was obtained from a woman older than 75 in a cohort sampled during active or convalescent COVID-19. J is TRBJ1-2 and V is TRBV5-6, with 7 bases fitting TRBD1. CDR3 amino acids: CASSSNRGHYGYTF. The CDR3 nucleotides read TGTGCCAGCAGCTCGAACAGGGGTCACTATGGCTACACCTTC.